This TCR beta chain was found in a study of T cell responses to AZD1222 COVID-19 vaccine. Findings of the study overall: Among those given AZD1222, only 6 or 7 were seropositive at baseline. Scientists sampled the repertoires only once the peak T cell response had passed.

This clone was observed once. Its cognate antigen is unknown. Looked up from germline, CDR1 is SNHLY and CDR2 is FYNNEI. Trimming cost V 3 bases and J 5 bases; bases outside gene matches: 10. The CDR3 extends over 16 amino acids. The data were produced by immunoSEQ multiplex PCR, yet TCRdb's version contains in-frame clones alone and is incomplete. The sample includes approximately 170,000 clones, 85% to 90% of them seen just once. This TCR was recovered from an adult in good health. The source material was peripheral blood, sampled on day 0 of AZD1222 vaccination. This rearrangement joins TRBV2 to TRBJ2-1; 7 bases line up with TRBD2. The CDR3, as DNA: TGTGCCAGCAGTGATGATGGGGGGGTCGGGAACAATGAGCAGTTCTTC. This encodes CASSDDGGVGNNEQFF.